These 5 T cell receptor beta chains were sequenced from one sample in a study of OX40 agonist ivuxolimab in advanced cancers. Generated by immunoSEQ multiplex PCR, the TCRdb table keeps only in-frame clones and is missing some. Of under 75,000 clones listed, approximately 90% are singletons. The sequences come from CD4+ or CD8+ T cells sorted from blood, collected in a trial of the OX40 agonist ivuxolimab. The receptors stem from an adult with an advanced solid tumor such as melanoma, head and neck, liver or kidney cancer.

The chain links TRBV4-1 to TRBJ2-7, with D tentatively TRBD1 or TRBD2 (6 bases each). Deletions cut 4 bases from V and 3 bases from J, with 19 bases between. Per the germline V gene, CDR1 is MGHRA and CDR2 is YSYEKL. This CDR3 contains 16 residues. Here the CDR3 reads CASSPEGGLLYYEQYF. The CDR3 nucleotides read TGCGCCAGCAGCCCCGAAGGGGGACTCCTCTACTACGAGCAGTACTTC.

The gene calls are TRBV7-9 and TRBJ2-1, with D uncertain. Germline values: CDR1 SEHNR, CDR2 FQNEAQ (reference sequence). The length of the CDR3 is 15 residues. The V gene lost 5 bases and the J gene lost 9 bases, with 20 bases spanning the gap. Here the CDR3 reads CASSPEDGFATEQFF. The CDR3 bases are TGTGCCAGCAGCCCCGAAGACGGGTTTGCCACTGAGCAGTTCTTC. Supplemented by reference TRBV7-9 and TRBJ2-1, the full variable domain reads DTGVSQNPRHKITKRGQNVTFRCDPISEHNRLYWYRQTLGQGPEFLTYFQNEAQLEKSRLLSDRFSAERPKGSFSTLEIQRTEQGDSAMYLCASSPEDGFATEQFFGPGTRLTVL.

V and J are TRBV7-3 and TRBJ2-3; TRBD2 agrees at 8 bases. The CDR3 runs 15 residues. Germline V CDR1 and CDR2: SGHTA, FQGTGA. Trimming at V came to 4 bases and at J to 5 bases, leaving 8 bases not matched to a gene. The chain's CDR3 is CASSSSGGPGDTQYF. The CDR3 DNA sequence: TGTGCCAGCAGCTCTTCGGGGGGGCCTGGAGATACGCAGTATTTT.

This sequence joins TRBV7-9 and TRBJ2-7; weak D call: TRBD2 (5 bases). The CDR3 is 12 residues long. Germline V gene sequence: CDR1 SEHNR, CDR2 FQNEAQ (reference sequence). With 7 bases removed from V and 5 bases from J, the gap between germline ends came to 12 bases. The CDR3 sequence is CASTGEVDEQYF. The CDR3 nucleotides read TGTGCCAGCACCGGGGAAGTCGACGAGCAGTACTTC.

The chain links TRBV6-4 to TRBJ1-6, with 7 bases fitting TRBD1. V shed 6 bases, J shed 6 bases, and the junction held 2 bases outside the gene matches. From germline, CDR1 is MRHNA and CDR2 SNTAGT. This CDR3 has 13 residues. DNA of the CDR3: TGTGCCAGCAGAGGACAGGTTAATTCACCCCTCCACTTT. Translation: CASRGQVNSPLHF.